This passage covers 31 T cell receptor beta chains from one sample sequenced in a study of T cells in Graves' hyperthyroidism and ophthalmopathy. Authors of the study amplified TCR beta CDR3 regions from RNA transcripts. The HTBI primer set was used in a first-round RT-PCR of the TCR CDR3. TCRdb re-called the multiplex PCR reads with MiXCR, one entry per CDR3 protein. The data show approximately 350,000 distinct CDR3 sequences, 13% to 15% seen once. Sequenced sample: blood. The receptors come from a woman aged 55 to 70 with Graves' ophthalmopathy.

This clonotype was observed a few times. The chain uses TRBV12-3 or TRBV12-4 and TRBJ1-3; D uncertain. Trimming pared 6 bases from V and 2 bases from J, leaving 11 bases between. The CDR3 runs 14 residues. CDR3 in amino acids: CASSRSGTGNTIYF. The CDR3 coding sequence is TGTGCCAGCAGCCGCTCCGGGACTGGAAACACCATATATTTT.

This clonotype was seen ten or more times. The V and J genes are TRBV28 and TRBJ2-5, with D hard to call. V was pared by 5 bases and J by 6 bases, with 13 bases between. Germline V lookup: CDR1 MDHEN, CDR2 SYDVKM. The CDR3 loop spans 13 amino acids. CDR3 loop: CASSPETPKTQYF. CDR3 nucleotide sequence: TGTGCCAGCAGTCCCGAAACGCCAAAGACCCAGTACTTC.

The chain carries TRBV10-3 and TRBJ1-5; TRBD1 is a possible D gene (5 bases). Trimming removed 6 bases at V and 2 bases at J, with 11 bases between. Per the germline V gene, CDR1 is ENHRY and CDR2 is SYGVKD. The CDR3 is made up of 14 amino acids. CDR3 sequence (DNA): TGTGCCATCAGGGATGACAGAGGCAATCAGCCCCAGCATTTT. This sequence encodes CAIRDDRGNQPQHF.

Ten or more counts support this clonotype. The chain has TRBV28 and TRBJ2-3, with D tentatively TRBD2 (6 bases). The V and J ends lost 1 base and 3 bases respectively, with 17 bases between them. This CDR3 has 17 residues. Per germline, CDR1 MDHEN and CDR2 SYDVKM. CDR3: CASSLYVSGEGTDTQYF. CDR3 sequence (DNA): TGTGCCAGCAGTTTATACGTCTCGGGAGAAGGGACAGATACGCAGTATTTT.

This clonotype has at least ten counts. The V gene is TRBV10-2, the J gene TRBJ1-1; D unclear. CDR3 size: 15 residues. The V end was cut by 7 bases, the J end by 0 bases, with 15 bases between. CDR1 and CDR2 (germline): WSHSY, SAAADI. The CDR3 DNA reads as TGCGCCAGCACCGGCGCCGGAGAGTTGAACACTGAAGCTTTCTTT. As protein: CASTGAGELNTEAFF.

The chain uses TRBV19 and TRBJ2-3, with 10 bases that match TRBD2. Trimming took 4 bases from V and 2 from J; bases not matched to a gene: 6. Germline V CDR1 and CDR2: LNHDA, SQIVND (reference sequence). CDR3 length: 16 residues. The CDR3 region is CASSTWTSGATDTQYF. The CDR3 coding sequence is TGTGCCAGTAGTACCTGGACTAGCGGAGCCACAGATACGCAGTATTTT.

This clonotype has a count of ten or more. The chain recombines TRBV3-1 with TRBJ2-1, with a possible D match to TRBD2 (6 bases). Deletions cut 1 base from V and 0 bases from J, with 7 bases between. The CDR3 loop spans 15 amino acids. Per germline, CDR1 LGHDT and CDR2 YNNKEL (reference sequence). As DNA, the CDR3 is TGTGCCAGCAGCCAAGTTAGCGGCTCCTACAATGAGCAGTTCTTC. Its translation: CASSQVSGSYNEQFF.

This clonotype was detected ten times or more. The V and J genes are TRBV5-1 and TRBJ2-7; TRBD2 might be the D (6 bases). Between the trimmed V and J ends, which lost 2 bases and 3 bases, there was a span of 15 bases. CDR3 length: 15 amino acids. The germline CDR1 and CDR2 sequences are SGHRS and YFSETQ. The CDR3 DNA reads TGCGCCAGCAGCTTTTCAGCGGGTGGAGACTACGAGCAGTACTTC. Translating gives CASSFSAGGDYEQYF. The variable domain in full, completed from reference TRBV5-1 and TRBJ2-7, reads KAGVTQTPRYLIKTRGQQVTLSCSPISGHRSVSWYQQTPGQGLQFLFEYFSETQRNKGNFPGRFSGRQFSNSRSEMNVSTLELGDSALYLCASSFSAGGDYEQYFGPGTRLTVT.

The table lists this clonotype with many counts. This rearrangement joins TRBV29-1 to TRBJ2-3, with 8 nucleotides matching TRBD2. Germline V gene lookup returns CDR1 SQVTM and CDR2 ANQGSEA. V shed 3 bases, J shed 4 bases, and the junction held 9 bases outside the gene matches. The CDR3 is 15 residues long. Written as DNA, the CDR3 is TGCAGCGTTGAGTGGGTAGCGGGATCCCCAGATACGCAGTATTTT. It codes for CSVEWVAGSPDTQYF.

This clonotype was picked up many times. The V gene is TRBV4-2, the J gene TRBJ2-2, with 9 bases identical to TRBD2. Germline loops: CDR1 LGHNA, CDR2 YNFKEQ. The trim removed 3 bases at V and 3 bases at J, leaving 5 bases unmatched. CDR3 length: 16 amino acids. Written as DNA, the CDR3 is TGTGCCAGCAGCCAGGAGACTAGCGGTTACACCGGGGAGCTGTTTTTT. Translating it yields CASSQETSGYTGELFF.

This clonotype was picked up a small number of times. The chain has TRBV7-9 and TRBJ2-2; a weak D match, TRBD2 (5 bases). The V gene's germline CDR1 is SEHNR and CDR2 FQNEAQ (reference sequence). V was pared by 5 bases and J by 3 bases, with 16 bases between. The CDR3 has 16 residues. The CDR3 loop is CASSRGSGFDTGELFF. The CDR3 DNA reads TGTGCCAGCAGCCGAGGGTCGGGATTTGACACCGGGGAGCTGTTTTTT. The variable domain in full, with the rest retrieved from reference TRBV7-9 and TRBJ2-2, is DTGVSQNPRHKITKRGQNVTFRCDPISEHNRLYWYRQTLGQGPEFLTYFQNEAQLEKSRLLSDRFSAERPKGSFSTLEIQRTEQGDSAMYLCASSRGSGFDTGELFFGEGSRLTVL.

This clonotype was counted ten times or more. This chain connects TRBV5-1 to TRBJ2-1, with D possibly matching TRBD2 (6 bases). This CDR3 spans 15 amino acids. Germline CDR1 SGHRS, CDR2 YFSETQ. V was clipped by 5 bases and J by 6 bases, with 18 bases between them. This CDR3 reads CASRRGGEGFNEQFF. The CDR3 DNA sequence: TGCGCCAGCAGGCGGGGAGGCGAGGGGTTCAATGAGCAGTTCTTC.

The chain recombines TRBV28 with TRBJ1-3, with TRBD1 identical over 9 bases. The germline gives CDR1 MDHEN, CDR2 SYDVKM. The V and J ends lost 7 bases and 8 bases, in that order; junction bases with no gene match: 9. The CDR3 is made up of 14 amino acids. The CDR3 here is CASTEHRGLDTIYF. The CDR3 region has the DNA TGTGCCAGCACGGAACACAGGGGGCTAGACACCATATATTTT.

The rearrangement joins TRBV20-1 to TRBJ2-4; D gene ambiguous. The V end was cut by 5 bases, the J end by 7 bases, with 6 bases between. This CDR3 contains 10 residues. The germline gives CDR1 DFQATT, CDR2 SNEGSKA (reference sequence). The CDR3 DNA reads TGCAGTGCTGAGAGGAACATTCAGTACTTC. It specifies CSAERNIQYF.

This clonotype appeared a few times. The chain uses TRBV28 and TRBJ2-7; TRBD1 agrees at 9 bases. V was clipped by 5 bases and J by 5 bases; unmatched bases: 10. Looked up from germline, CDR1 is MDHEN and CDR2 is SYDVKM. The CDR3 covers 15 residues. The CDR3 region is CASSRTGTGNDEQYF. The DNA of the CDR3 is TGTGCCAGCAGTCGAACCGGGACAGGGAATGACGAGCAGTACTTC.

This clonotype was recorded a few times. The chain employs TRBV6-1 and TRBJ2-1; D gene uncertain. V shed 7 bases and J shed 3 bases, with 13 bases lying between them. This CDR3 is 14 amino acids long. Germline CDR1 and CDR2: MNHNS and SASEGT. The CDR3 sequence: CASIEATGYNEQFF. CDR3 nucleotides: TGTGCCAGCATTGAGGCAACGGGCTACAATGAGCAGTTCTTC.

In the case of this clonotype: A much larger clone differs by one base, so this may be a read error. The chain employs TRBV5-1 and TRBJ2-5; 7 bases agree with TRBD2. Germline lookup yields CDR1 SGHRS and CDR2 YFSETQ. The CDR3 runs to 18 residues. V lost 1 base and J lost 1; bases outside the gene matches: 13. The DNA of the CDR3 is TGCGCCAGCAGCTTGTCTCCTCTAGCGGAAGGGGCCCAAGAGACCCAGTACTTC. Its protein product is CASSLSPLAEGAQETQYF.

This clonotype was seen a few times. J is TRBJ2-7 and V is TRBV9; D may be TRBD1 (5 bases). Trimming cost V 0 bases and J 2 bases, with 12 bases left between them. Germline V gene data show CDR1 as SGDLS and CDR2 as YYNGEE. The CDR3 sequence is 15 residues long. CDR3 sequence (DNA): TGTGCCAGCAGCGTAGACCCCACAGGCGCCTACGAGCAGTACTTC. This encodes CASSVDPTGAYEQYF.

This clonotype was picked up a small number of times. V gene TRBV5-1 combines with J gene TRBJ2-4; 8 bases fit TRBD2. Per the germline V gene, CDR1 is SGHRS and CDR2 is YFSETQ. The CDR3 sequence is 13 residues long. V trimming: 0 bases; J trimming: 15 bases; junction bases outside the gene matches: 8. CDR3 DNA sequence: TGCGCCAGCAGCTTGGAATCGGGGGGGGACGGGTACTTC. The encoded protein is CASSLESGGDGYF.

Regarding this clonotype: A much larger clonotype is one base distant, so this may be a read error. This chain links TRBV5-5 with TRBJ1-2; D unclear. V gave up 0 bases and J gave up 14 bases, with 17 bases separating them. The CDR3 loop spans 13 amino acids. Germline CDR1 is SGHKS and CDR2 is YYEKEE (reference sequence). In DNA form, the CDR3 reads TGTGCCAGCAGCTTGGCCGGGAGCCGCGGGGAAACCTTC. Its protein is CASSLAGSRGETF.

In this sample, this clonotype turned up many times. The V gene is TRBV12-3 or TRBV12-4, the J gene TRBJ1-1; D call uncertain. The ends were cut back, 6 bases at V and 5 bases at J, with 13 bases in the middle. This CDR3 has 13 residues. In DNA, the CDR3 is TGTGCCAGCAGCACAAAAGCCGGGACTGAAGCTTTCTTT. This encodes CASSTKAGTEAFF.

At least ten counts were recorded for this clonotype. J is TRBJ2-7 and V is TRBV20-1; TRBD1 aligns across 9 bases. Germline CDR1 DFQATT, CDR2 SNEGSKA (reference sequence). The CDR3 is 15 amino acids. The trim removed 5 bases at V and 7 bases at J, leaving 15 bases unmatched. CDR3 in DNA: TGCAGTGCTGAGACCCCAGGGACAGGGACGGGTGAGCAGTACTTC. Translated: CSAETPGTGTGEQYF.

The sample holds many counts of this clonotype. This sequence joins TRBV12-3 or TRBV12-4 and TRBJ2-7; tentative D call: TRBD1 (6 bases). V lost 7 bases, J lost 4 bases, and 17 bases lay in between. The CDR3 totals 14 residues. CDR3 residues: CASNLTGTVYEQYF. CDR3 nucleotide sequence: TGTGCCAGCAACCTGACAGGCACCGTGTACGAGCAGTACTTC.

This clonotype was counted a single time. The chain joins TRBV10-1 to TRBJ2-2, with 7 bases that match TRBD1. Germline values: CDR1 WNHNN, CDR2 SYGVQD (reference sequence). With 6 bases clipped from V and 4 bases from J, the junction kept 5 bases outside the gene matches. The CDR3 sequence is 14 residues long. CDR3 sequence (DNA): TGCGCCAGCAGCACAGGGGCTAGCACCGGGGAGCTGTTTTTT. It translates to CASSTGASTGELFF.

This clonotype was seen repeatedly, ten times or more. The chain is built from TRBV2 and TRBJ1-1; 8 nucleotides match TRBD1. Germline CDR1 reads SNHLY; CDR2 reads FYNNEI. This CDR3 has 16 amino acids. V dropped 0 bases and J dropped 3; count of bases not matched to a gene: 6. CDR3 bases: TGTGCCAGCAGTGAAGCAGTAGCAGGGGGCGACACTGAAGCTTTCTTT. Translation: CASSEAVAGGDTEAFF.

This clonotype was observed at least ten times. The V call is TRBV6-1, the J call TRBJ2-5; 9 bases are shared with TRBD1. CDR1 and CDR2 (germline): MNHNS, SASEGT. The CDR3 spans 13 residues. Germline trimming cut 6 bases from V and 2 bases from J; bases unmatched to any gene: 1. CDR3 loop: CASRGTGQETQYF. Written as DNA, the CDR3 is TGTGCCAGCAGAGGGACAGGGCAAGAGACCCAGTACTTC.

In this sample, this clonotype turned up many times. The chain joins TRBV5-1 to TRBJ2-7; weak D call: TRBD2 (5 bases). Germline V gene data show CDR1 as SGHRS and CDR2 as YFSETQ. Trimming removed 2 bases from V and 0 bases from J, with 12 bases in between. The CDR3 extends over 15 amino acids. The CDR3 region is CASSFRTVSSYEQYF. In DNA, the CDR3 is TGCGCCAGCAGCTTCAGGACTGTTAGCTCCTACGAGCAGTACTTC.

This clonotype was seen at least ten times. The rearrangement uses TRBV4-1 and TRBJ2-1; tentatively, D is TRBD2 (6 bases). The CDR3 spans 17 residues. Trimming removed 0 bases at V and 1 base at J, with 13 bases between. CDR1 is MGHRA and CDR2 is YSYEKL in the germline V gene. The CDR3 DNA sequence: TGCGCCAGCAGCCAAGAAGGAGTAGCGGAGTCCTACAATGAGCAGTTCTTC. It is translated as CASSQEGVAESYNEQFF.

This clonotype was observed at least ten times. The rearrangement links TRBV27 to TRBJ2-3; 12 bases fit TRBD2. Per the germline V gene, CDR1 is MNHEY and CDR2 is SMNVEV (reference sequence). CDR3 size: 18 residues. Trimming at V came to 3 bases and at J to 3 bases, leaving 10 bases not matched to a gene. The CDR3 loop is CASSFRSSGRAGTDTQYF. CDR3 nucleotide sequence: TGTGCCAGCAGTTTCCGATCTAGCGGGAGGGCAGGGACAGATACGCAGTATTTT.

This clonotype was observed many times. V usage is TRBV28 and J usage is TRBJ2-7; the match to TRBD1 covers 9 bases. Unmatched junction bases numbered 7, after V lost 4 bases and J lost 6 bases. This CDR3 region has 14 residues. Germline V gene sequence: CDR1 MDHEN, CDR2 SYDVKM. The CDR3 coding sequence is TGTGCCAGCAGTTCTCGGACAGGGGTTAGCGAGCAGTACTTC. This encodes CASSSRTGVSEQYF.

This clonotype came up many times. V and J are TRBV7-2 and TRBJ2-3, with D maybe TRBD1 (5 bases). Between the trimmed V and J ends, which lost 2 bases and 6 bases, there was a span of 15 bases. The CDR3 sequence is 15 residues long. The V gene's germline CDR1 is SGHTA and CDR2 FQGNSA. CDR3 bases: TGTGCCAGCAGCTTACGGCGACAATCAGGGGATACGCAGTATTTT. This gives the protein CASSLRRQSGDTQYF.